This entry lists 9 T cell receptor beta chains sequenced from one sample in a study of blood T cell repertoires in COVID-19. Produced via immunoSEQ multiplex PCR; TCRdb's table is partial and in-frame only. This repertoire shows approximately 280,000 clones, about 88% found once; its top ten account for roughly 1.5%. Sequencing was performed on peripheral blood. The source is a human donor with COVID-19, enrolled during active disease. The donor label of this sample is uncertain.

CDR3 residues: CASSLTSGSFDEQFF. The CDR3 DNA is TGCGCCAGCAGCCTGACTAGCGGGAGTTTCGATGAGCAGTTCTTC. The V and J genes are TRBV5-1 and TRBJ2-1; 12 bases map to TRBD2. V gave up 4 bases and J gave up 8 bases; unmatched junction bases: 7. CDR1 SGHRS and CDR2 YFSETQ come from the germline V gene. The CDR3 covers 15 residues.

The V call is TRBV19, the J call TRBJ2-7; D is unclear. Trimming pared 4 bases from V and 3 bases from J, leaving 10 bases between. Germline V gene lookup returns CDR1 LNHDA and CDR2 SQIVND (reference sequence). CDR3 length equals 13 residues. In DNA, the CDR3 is TGTGCCAGTAGTACTTTCTCCAGCTACGAGCAGTACTTC. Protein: CASSTFSSYEQYF.

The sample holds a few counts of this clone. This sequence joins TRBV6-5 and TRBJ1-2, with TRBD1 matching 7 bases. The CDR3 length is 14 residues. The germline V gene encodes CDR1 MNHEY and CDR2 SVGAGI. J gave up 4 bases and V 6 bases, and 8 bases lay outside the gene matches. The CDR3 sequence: CASRPSGQIYGYTF. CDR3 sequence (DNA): TGTGCCAGCAGACCTTCGGGACAGATCTATGGCTACACCTTC.

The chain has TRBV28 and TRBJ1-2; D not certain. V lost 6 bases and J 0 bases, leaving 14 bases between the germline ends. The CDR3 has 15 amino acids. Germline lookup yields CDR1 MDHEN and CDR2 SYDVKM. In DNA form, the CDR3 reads TGTGCCAGCAGCAAGGATCCCCGGGCTAACTATGGCTACACCTTC. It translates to CASSKDPRANYGYTF.

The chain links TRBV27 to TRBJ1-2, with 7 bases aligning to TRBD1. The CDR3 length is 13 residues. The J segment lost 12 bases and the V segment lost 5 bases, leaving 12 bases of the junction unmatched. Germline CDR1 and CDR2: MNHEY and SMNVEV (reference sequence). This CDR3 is CASSPRRQGFHTF. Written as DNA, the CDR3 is TGTGCCAGCAGTCCGAGAAGACAGGGATTCCACACCTTC.

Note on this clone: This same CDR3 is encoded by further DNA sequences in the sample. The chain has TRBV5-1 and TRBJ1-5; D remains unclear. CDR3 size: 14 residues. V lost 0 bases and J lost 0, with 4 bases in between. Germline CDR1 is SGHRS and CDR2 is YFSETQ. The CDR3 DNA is TGCGCCAGCAGCTTGGCAGGTAGCAATCAGCCCCAGCATTTT. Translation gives CASSLAGSNQPQHF. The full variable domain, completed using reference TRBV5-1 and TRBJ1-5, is KAGVTQTPRYLIKTRGQQVTLSCSPISGHRSVSWYQQTPGQGLQFLFEYFSETQRNKGNFPGRFSGRQFSNSRSEMNVSTLELGDSALYLCASSLAGSNQPQHFGDGTRLSIL.

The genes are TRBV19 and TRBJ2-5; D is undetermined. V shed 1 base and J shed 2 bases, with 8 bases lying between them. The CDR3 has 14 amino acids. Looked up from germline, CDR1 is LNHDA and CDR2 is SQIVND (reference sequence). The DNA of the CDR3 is TGTGCCAGTAGTATAGGAACAGCTCAAGAGACCCAGTACTTC. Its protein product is CASSIGTAQETQYF.

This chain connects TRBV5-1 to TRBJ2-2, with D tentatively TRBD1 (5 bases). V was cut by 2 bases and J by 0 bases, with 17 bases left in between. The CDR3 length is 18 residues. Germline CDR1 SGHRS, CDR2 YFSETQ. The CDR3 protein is CASSLPPPQGPNTGELFF. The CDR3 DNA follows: TGCGCCAGCAGCTTACCCCCCCCGCAGGGCCCGAACACCGGGGAGCTGTTTTTT.

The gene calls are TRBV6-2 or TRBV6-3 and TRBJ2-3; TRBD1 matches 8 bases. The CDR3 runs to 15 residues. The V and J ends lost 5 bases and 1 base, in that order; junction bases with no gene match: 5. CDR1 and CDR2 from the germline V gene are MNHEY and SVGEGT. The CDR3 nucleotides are TGTGCCAGCAGTGACGACAGGGGTCGCACAGATACGCAGTATTTT. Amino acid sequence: CASSDDRGRTDTQYF.